A single sample gave rise to the 26 T cell receptor beta chains below, sequenced in a study of cytomegalovirus exposure and HLA in healthy donors. The PCR was carried out with 60 Vbeta primers and 13 Jbeta primers. Produced via immunoSEQ multiplex PCR; TCRdb's table is partial and in-frame only. The data hold about 270,000 clones, with roughly two thirds observed a single time. Sequencing used PBMCs. These receptors were collected from a female donor in good health and CMV-seronegative.

The J gene is TRBJ2-7, the V gene TRBV30, with 7 bases identical to TRBD1. The CDR3 is made up of 13 amino acids. Germline V gene data show CDR1 as GTSNPN and CDR2 as SVGIG (reference sequence). With V trimmed by 4 bases and J by 1 base, 4 bases remained unmatched. The CDR3, as DNA: TGTGCCTGGAAACAGGGGCCTTCCTACGAGCAGTACTTC. The encoded protein is CAWKQGPSYEQYF.

This clone has only a few counts. The chain carries TRBV5-1 and TRBJ2-5; D may be TRBD1 (6 bases). Germline values: CDR1 SGHRS, CDR2 YFSETQ. Trimming shortened V by 0 bases and J by 1 base, and 10 bases separated the two germline ends. The CDR3 runs to 15 residues. CDR3 residues: CASSLGRQAQETQYF. The CDR3 DNA reads TGCGCCAGCAGCTTGGGGCGACAGGCCCAAGAGACCCAGTACTTC.

The chain carries TRBV7-2 and TRBJ1-5; TRBD1 matches at 12 bases. CDR3 length equals 17 residues. V shed 5 bases and J 7 bases; nucleotides not matched to a gene: 12. Per the germline V gene, CDR1 is SGHTA and CDR2 is FQGNSA. CDR3 amino acids: CASSAYSGTGGRQPQHF. The CDR3 nucleotides read TGTGCCAGCAGCGCCTACTCCGGGACAGGGGGCAGGCAGCCCCAGCATTTT. The full variable domain, its missing parts supplied by reference TRBV7-2 and TRBJ1-5, is GAGVSQSPSNKVTEKGKDVELRCDPISGHTALYWYRQSLGQGLEFLIYFQGNSAPDKSGLPSDRFSAERTGGSVSTLTIQRTQQEDSAVYLCASSAYSGTGGRQPQHFGDGTRLSIL.

The chain couples TRBV13 to TRBJ2-1; a weak D match, TRBD2 (6 bases). The CDR3 runs to 19 residues. Germline CDR1 and CDR2: PRHDT and FYEKMQ (reference sequence). Trimming cost V 0 bases and J 0 bases, with 18 bases left between them. The CDR3 protein is CASSLGRGGQRLSYNEQFF. DNA for the CDR3: TGTGCCAGCAGCTTAGGCCGGGGAGGCCAGAGGCTCTCCTACAATGAGCAGTTCTTC.

The chain has TRBV7-9 and TRBJ2-3; a possible D gene is TRBD1 (6 bases). Between the trimmed V and J ends, which lost 4 bases and 2 bases, there was a span of 10 bases. The CDR3 is 14 residues long. Looked up from germline, CDR1 is SEHNR and CDR2 is FQNEAQ (reference sequence). The chain's CDR3 is CASSSDSPTDTQYF. CDR3 DNA: TGTGCCAGCAGCTCGGACAGTCCCACAGATACGCAGTATTTT.

Of note for this clone: At one end, the junction sequence differs from germline, possibly due to a read error. Other DNA sequences in this specimen translate into the identical CDR3. V and J are TRBV29-1 and TRBJ1-1; perhaps TRBD1 as D (5 bases). Germline V CDR1 and CDR2: SQVTM, ANQGSEA. CDR3 size: 10 residues. The CDR3 DNA sequence: TGCAGCGTTGGACAGCCTGAGGCTTTCTTT. Translated, it gives CSVGQPEAFF.

The chain is built from TRBV5-4 and TRBJ1-2; D gene uncertain. From germline, CDR1 is SGHNT and CDR2 YYREEE (reference sequence). The CDR3 sequence is 14 residues long. The V gene lost 1 base and the J gene lost 0 bases, with 7 bases spanning the gap. The CDR3 DNA is TGTGCCAGCAGCTTGATGACACCTAACTATGGCTACACCTTC. This encodes CASSLMTPNYGYTF.

The chain has TRBV6-5 and TRBJ2-7; D might be TRBD2 (5 bases). Looked up from germline, CDR1 is MNHEY and CDR2 is SVGAGI. The CDR3 consists of 13 residues. V dropped 6 bases and J dropped 2 bases, with 11 bases sitting between them. This chain's CDR3 is CASRTGGTYEQYF. For the CDR3, the DNA is TGTGCCAGCAGAACCGGAGGAACCTACGAGCAGTACTTC.

This clone was seen only once. The chain employs TRBV6-1 and TRBJ1-3; maybe TRBD1 (5 bases). The CDR3 is made up of 14 amino acids. Germline V gene data show CDR1 as MNHNS and CDR2 as SASEGT. Trimming stripped 6 bases from V and 0 bases from J, with 9 bases between. Here the CDR3 reads CASSRVGSGNTIYF. DNA for the CDR3: TGTGCCAGCAGCAGGGTGGGCTCTGGAAACACCATATATTTT.

V and J are TRBV19 and TRBJ1-2, with D hard to call. Germline V gives CDR1 LNHDA, CDR2 SQIVND (reference sequence). V lost 3 bases, J lost 8 bases, and 16 bases lay in between. The CDR3 has 14 amino acids. CDR3 sequence reads: CASSISLLGEGYTF. The CDR3 bases are TGTGCCAGTAGTATCTCCCTACTCGGGGAGGGCTACACCTTC.

This rearrangement joins TRBV5-1 to TRBJ1-1; D is undetermined. V was cut by 1 base and J by 1 base, with 5 bases left in between. Germline loops: CDR1 SGHRS, CDR2 YFSETQ. The CDR3 is made up of 13 amino acids. In nucleotides, the CDR3 is TGCGCCAGCAGCTTGACAACGAACACTGAAGCTTTCTTT. Protein sequence: CASSLTTNTEAFF.

The chain couples TRBV19 to TRBJ2-2, with 14 bases identical to TRBD2. This CDR3 is 15 amino acids long. Per germline, CDR1 LNHDA and CDR2 SQIVND (reference sequence). The trim removed 5 bases at V and 6 bases at J, leaving 2 bases unmatched. The CDR3, as DNA: TGTGCCAGTAGTGGGACTAGCGGGAGCGCCGGGGAGCTGTTTTTT. Encoded protein: CASSGTSGSAGELFF.

The V gene is TRBV15, the J gene TRBJ1-6; D is unresolved. CDR1 and CDR2 (germline): LNHNV, YYDKDF (reference sequence). This CDR3 is 14 amino acids long. V was trimmed by 6 bases and J by 9 bases, leaving 15 bases between them. Here the CDR3 reads CATSTRGSSSPLHF. CDR3 in DNA: TGTGCCACCAGTACTAGAGGATCCTCTTCACCCCTCCACTTT.

The chain carries TRBV11-2 and TRBJ2-2; a possible D gene is TRBD1 (5 bases). V gave up 4 bases and J gave up 8 bases, with 11 bases separating them. This CDR3 has 13 amino acids. Germline CDR1 and CDR2: SGHAT and FQNNGV. The CDR3: CASSSQGLGELFF. In DNA, the CDR3 is TGTGCCAGCAGCTCTCAGGGTTTGGGGGAGCTGTTTTTT.

This rearrangement joins TRBV7-9 to TRBJ2-7; D remains unclear. Trimming cost V 6 bases and J 3 bases, with 12 bases left between them. CDR3 length equals 13 residues. CDR1 is SEHNR and CDR2 is FQNEAQ in the germline V gene (reference sequence). CDR3 loop: CASSSVPNYEQYF. Here the CDR3 DNA reads TGTGCCAGCAGTTCAGTTCCGAACTACGAGCAGTACTTC.

Remarks on this clone: At one of its ends the junction is not consistent with the germline gene, which may arise from a read error. The chain combines TRBV19 with TRBJ1-2; TRBD1 matches at 8 bases. CDR1 LNHDA and CDR2 SQIVND come from the germline V gene (reference sequence). This CDR3 has 15 amino acids. The CDR3 coding sequence is TGTGTCAGTAGTATGTCGGCAGGGGGCAATCATGGCTACACCTTC. This sequence encodes CVSSMSAGGNHGYTF.

The rearrangement links TRBV23-1 to TRBJ1-3; D may be TRBD1 (5 bases). TRBV23-1 is sorted into the ORF group, with uncertain function. Trimming pared 1 base from V and 0 bases from J, leaving 19 bases between. The CDR3 sequence is 19 residues long. The CDR3 is CASSQYRAGLTHSGNTIYF. Here the CDR3 DNA reads TGCGCCAGCAGTCAATACAGAGCAGGGCTTACCCACTCTGGAAACACCATATATTTT.

The J gene is TRBJ1-2, the V gene TRBV25-1; D is ambiguous. V dropped 6 bases and J dropped 8 bases, with 19 bases sitting between them. The CDR3 totals 14 residues. From germline, CDR1 is MGHDK and CDR2 SYGVNS. The DNA for the CDR3 is TGTGCCAGCAGCTCAACGGAGCACCCGTCGGGCTACACCTTC. This translates into CASSSTEHPSGYTF.

The V call is TRBV30, the J call TRBJ1-1; 7 nucleotides align to TRBD1. This CDR3 spans 13 amino acids. CDR1 is GTSNPN and CDR2 is SVGIG in the germline V gene (reference sequence). The CDR3 is CASGQPMNTEAFF. In nucleotides, the CDR3 is TGTGCATCGGGACAGCCCATGAACACTGAAGCTTTCTTT.

For this clone: At one end, the junction sequence differs from germline, possibly due to a read error. The chain carries TRBV28 and TRBJ2-1; 11 bases match TRBD2. The CDR3 sequence is 15 residues long. Germline V gene sequence: CDR1 MDHEN, CDR2 SYDVKM. DNA of the CDR3: TGTGCCAGCAGTCCCCCAATAGGACTAGCGGGCGGGGGAATCTTC. It translates to CASSPPIGLAGGGIF.

The chain is built from TRBV4-2 and TRBJ1-2; weak D call: TRBD1 (6 bases). The CDR3 contains 16 residues. Germline values: CDR1 LGHNA, CDR2 YNFKEQ. Trimming shortened V by 0 bases and J by 6 bases, and 17 bases separated the two germline ends. The CDR3 DNA reads as TGTGCCAGCAGCCAAGAGCTCTACAGGGCGGTGGATGGCTACACCTTC. As protein: CASSQELYRAVDGYTF.

In its sample, this clone was seen once. This rearrangement joins TRBV27 to TRBJ2-1, with unresolved D. The germline gives CDR1 MNHEY, CDR2 SMNVEV (reference sequence). Trimming shortened V by 5 bases and J by 8 bases, and 19 bases separated the two germline ends. The CDR3 sequence is 15 residues long. The CDR3 is CASSPPSAGSHEQFF. Written as DNA, the CDR3 is TGTGCCAGCAGTCCCCCCAGCGCTGGTTCTCATGAGCAGTTCTTC.

The chain has TRBV11-3 and TRBJ2-6; 9 bases align to TRBD1. CDR1 SGHNT and CDR2 YENEEA come from the germline V gene. J gave up 2 bases and V 7 bases, and 15 bases lay outside the gene matches. The CDR3 sequence is 19 residues long. The CDR3 bases are TGTGCCAGCATCGGTCCCACCGGGACAGGGCTTGCTGGGGCCAACGTCCTGACTTTC. Protein product: CASIGPTGTGLAGANVLTF.

The V gene is TRBV7-3, the J gene TRBJ1-6; 8 positions match TRBD1. CDR1 SGHTA and CDR2 FQGTGA come from the germline V gene. Trimming removed 2 bases from V and 7 bases from J; junction bases left unmatched: 4. This CDR3 has 15 amino acids. The CDR3 sequence is CASSLQGQVNSPLHF. CDR3 DNA: TGTGCCAGCAGCTTACAGGGACAGGTCAATTCACCCCTCCACTTT. The full variable domain, rest sourced from reference TRBV7-3 and TRBJ1-6, is GAGVSQTPSNKVTEKGKYVELRCDPISGHTALYWYRQSLGQGPEFLIYFQGTGAADDSGLPNDRFFAVRPEGSVSTLKIQRTERGDSAVYLCASSLQGQVNSPLHFGNGTRLTVT.

This rearrangement joins TRBV7-9 to TRBJ2-7; 7 bases align to TRBD1. The CDR3 runs to 15 residues. Germline lookup yields CDR1 SEHNR and CDR2 FQNEAQ (reference sequence). The junction had 7 bases not matched to a gene; V was cut back by 3 bases and J by 2 bases. As DNA, the CDR3 is TGTGCCAGCAGCTTCCCCTCGGGACAGACCTACGAGCAGTACTTC. Protein: CASSFPSGQTYEQYF.

The chain links TRBV7-2 to TRBJ2-5; D might be TRBD2 (6 bases). V lost 5 bases to trimming and J lost 1 base, with 14 bases between them. Germline V gene sequence: CDR1 SGHTA, CDR2 FQGNSA. The CDR3 sequence is 15 residues long. CDR3 residues: CASSPRRVAQETQYF. CDR3 nucleotide sequence: TGTGCCAGCAGCCCCCGGAGGGTGGCCCAAGAGACCCAGTACTTC.